This T cell receptor (beta chain) was identified during a study of cytomegalovirus exposure and HLA in healthy donors. Study-wide points: On later analysis, the bulk of CMV-associated TCR beta chains appeared to be HLA-restricted. The study put some 150 TCR beta chains on its list as cytomegalovirus-associated. A missense DCLRE1C variant was associated with V- and J-gene trimming of TCR beta chains in a later analysis, and an independent cohort replicated the association. The dataset shows that most TCR sequences were rare, while some public TCRs occurred in many donors.

The PCR was carried out with 60 Vbeta primers and 13 Jbeta primers. Method: immunoSEQ multiplex PCR; TCRdb's copy keeps in-frame clones and lacks some. The repertoire has about 98,000 clones, approximately 82% of them found once; the top ten carry around 3.6%. Notes on this clone: Its antigen is not known.

The CDR3 has 14 amino acids. The V segment lost 6 bases and the J segment 1 base; nucleotides outside the gene matches: 2. Germline V gene data show CDR1 as MNHNY and CDR2 as SVGAGI (reference sequence). This clonotype originated in a female donor in good health and CMV-seropositive. The chain couples TRBV6-6 to TRBJ2-3, with TRBD2 matching 9 bases. Source material: PBMCs. CDR3 sequence: CASRSSGGTDTQYF. The CDR3 bases are TGTGCCAGCAGATCTAGCGGGGGCACAGATACGCAGTATTTT.